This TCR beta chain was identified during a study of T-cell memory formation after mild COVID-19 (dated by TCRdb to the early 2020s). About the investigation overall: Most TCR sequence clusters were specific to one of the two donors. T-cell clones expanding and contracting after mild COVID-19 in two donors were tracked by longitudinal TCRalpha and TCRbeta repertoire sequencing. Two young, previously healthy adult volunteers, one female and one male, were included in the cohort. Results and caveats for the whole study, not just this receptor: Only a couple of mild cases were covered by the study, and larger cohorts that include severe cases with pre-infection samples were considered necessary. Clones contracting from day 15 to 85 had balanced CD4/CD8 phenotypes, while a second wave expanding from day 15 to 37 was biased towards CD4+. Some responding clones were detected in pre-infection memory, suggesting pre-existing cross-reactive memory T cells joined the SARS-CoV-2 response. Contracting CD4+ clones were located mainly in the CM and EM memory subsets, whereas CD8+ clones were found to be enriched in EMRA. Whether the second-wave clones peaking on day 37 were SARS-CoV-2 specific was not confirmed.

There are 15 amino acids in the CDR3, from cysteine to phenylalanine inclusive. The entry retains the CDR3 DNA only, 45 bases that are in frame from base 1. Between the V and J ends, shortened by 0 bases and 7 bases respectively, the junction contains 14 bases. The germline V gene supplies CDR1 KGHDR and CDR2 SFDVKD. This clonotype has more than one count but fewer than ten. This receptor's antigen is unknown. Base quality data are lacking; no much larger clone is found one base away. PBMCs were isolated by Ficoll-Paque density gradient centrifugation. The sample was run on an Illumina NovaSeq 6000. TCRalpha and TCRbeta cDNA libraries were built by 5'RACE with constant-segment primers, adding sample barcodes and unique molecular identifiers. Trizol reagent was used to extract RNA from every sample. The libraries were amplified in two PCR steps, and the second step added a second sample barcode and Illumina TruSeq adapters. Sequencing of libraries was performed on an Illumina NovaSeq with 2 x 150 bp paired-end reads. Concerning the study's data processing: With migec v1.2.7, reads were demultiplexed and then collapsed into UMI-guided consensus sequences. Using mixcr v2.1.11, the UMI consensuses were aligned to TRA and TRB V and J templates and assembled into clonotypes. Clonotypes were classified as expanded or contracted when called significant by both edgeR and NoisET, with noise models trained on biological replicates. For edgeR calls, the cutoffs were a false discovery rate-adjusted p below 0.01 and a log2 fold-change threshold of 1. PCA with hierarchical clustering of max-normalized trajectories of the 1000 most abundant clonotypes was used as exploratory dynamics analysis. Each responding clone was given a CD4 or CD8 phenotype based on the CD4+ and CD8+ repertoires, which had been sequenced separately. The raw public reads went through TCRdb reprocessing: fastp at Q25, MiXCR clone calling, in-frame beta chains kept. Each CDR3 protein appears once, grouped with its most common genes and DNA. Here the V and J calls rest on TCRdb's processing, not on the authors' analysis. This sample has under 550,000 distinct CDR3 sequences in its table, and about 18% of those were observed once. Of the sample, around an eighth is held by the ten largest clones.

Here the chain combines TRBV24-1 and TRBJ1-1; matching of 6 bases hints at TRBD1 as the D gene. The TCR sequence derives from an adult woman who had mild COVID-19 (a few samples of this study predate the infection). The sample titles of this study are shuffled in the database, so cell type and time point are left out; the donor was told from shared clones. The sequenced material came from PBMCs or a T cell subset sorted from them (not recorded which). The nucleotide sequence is TGTGCCACCAGTGATTTGCTAGGGGGACAAGGTGAAGCTTTCTTT. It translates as CATSDLLGGQGEAFF.